A selection of T cell receptor beta chains follows, all from one sample in a study of shared clonotypes between healthy human individuals. Profiled with immunoSEQ multiplex PCR; TCRdb holds only in-frame clones, not every one. The sample has 2 million to 2.5 million clones, around 95% seen once; the top ten hold more than 0.1%. Sequencing input: naive CD4+ T cells sorted from blood. These receptors all come from a man aged 18 to 35 in good health. CDR3s include the opening cysteine and the closing phenylalanine or tryptophan. The order of the fields is V gene, J gene, CDR3 length, CDR3 protein.

>TRBV6-1|TRBJ2-1|16
CASSDYGQGHYNEQFF
>TRBV19|TRBJ1-1|16
CALQNSRQGRSTEAFF
>TRBV6-6|TRBJ2-7|14
CASSSLAVSYEQYF
>TRBV6-1|TRBJ1-5|14
CASSLASSNQPQHF
>TRBV7-2|TRBJ1-1|14
CASSSGQLNTEAFF
>TRBV18|TRBJ1-1|16
CASSKRPTGVNTEAFF
>TRBV6-1|TRBJ1-1|12
CASRTGNTEAFF
>TRBV5-6|TRBJ1-1|12
CASSLGQGEAFF
>TRBV11-3|TRBJ1-2|18
CASSLGPGTGRRGYGYTF
>TRBV6-1|TRBJ1-2|12
CASSEGMRPVLF